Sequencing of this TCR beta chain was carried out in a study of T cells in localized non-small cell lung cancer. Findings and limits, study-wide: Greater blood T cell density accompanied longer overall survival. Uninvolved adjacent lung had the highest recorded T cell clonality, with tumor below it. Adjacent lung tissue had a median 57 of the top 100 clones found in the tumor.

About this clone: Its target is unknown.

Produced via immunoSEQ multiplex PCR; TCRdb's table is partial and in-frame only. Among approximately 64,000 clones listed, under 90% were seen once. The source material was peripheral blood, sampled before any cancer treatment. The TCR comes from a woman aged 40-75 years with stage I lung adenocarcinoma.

The DNA for the CDR3 is TGTGCCAGCAGCGTAGGGGACAGGTTCACCTACAATGAGCAGTTCTTC. Amino acids: CASSVGDRFTYNEQFF. The chain couples TRBV9 to TRBJ2-1, with 8 bases that match TRBD1. J gave up 2 bases and V 0 bases, and 4 bases lay outside the gene matches. This CDR3 comprises 16 residues. Germline values: CDR1 SGDLS, CDR2 YYNGEE.